Shown below are 18 T cell receptor beta chains from a single sample sequenced in a study of blood T cells in healthy people across ages. Through a sample-barcoded 5' primer and a J-beta primer mix, a second PCR was run for roughly 6 to 11 cycles. From the 5' RACE reads, TCRdb called clonotypes with MiXCR, one entry per CDR3 protein. The sample carries 1.5 million to 1.9 million distinct CDR3 sequences, around 40% recorded once. The sample comprised blood. These receptors came from a woman aged 18-29 years in good health.

J is TRBJ2-7 and V is TRBV20-1, with 9 positions matching TRBD2. Near its end, the DNA agrees better with TRBJ2-5, so the J call may be wrong. Germline V lookup: CDR1 DFQATT, CDR2 SNEGSKA (reference sequence). The CDR3 runs 17 residues. The DNA of the CDR3 is TGCAGTGCTAGAGACCCCGGGGTAGCGGGAGTTGGTGAGACCCAGTACTTC. It encodes CSARDPGVAGVGETQYF.

A few counts support this clonotype. The gene calls are TRBV4-1 and TRBJ1-5; tentatively, D is TRBD1 (6 bases). The CDR3 sequence is 14 residues long. Trimming took 1 base from V and 8 from J, leaving 12 bases between them. In germline, CDR1 is MGHRA, CDR2 YSYEKL. In nucleotides, the CDR3 is TGCGCCAGCAGCCAAGGCTCAGGGGTAGAGCCCCAGCATTTT. Its protein product is CASSQGSGVEPQHF.

This clonotype has more than one count but fewer than ten. V and J are TRBV5-5 and TRBJ1-2; 8 positions match TRBD1. The CDR3 length is 15 residues. The germline gives CDR1 SGHKS, CDR2 YYEKEE (reference sequence). The ends lost 1 base at V and 0 bases at J; junction bases unmatched: 2. The DNA of the CDR3 is TGTGCCAGCAGCTTGTGGACAGGGACTAACTATGGCTACACCTTC. Its protein is CASSLWTGTNYGYTF.

This CDR3 reads CASSQENDGQEGAFF. The CDR3 DNA follows: TGCGCCAGCAGCCAGGAAAACGACGGACAGGAGGGAGCTTTCTTT. The chain couples TRBV4-1 to TRBJ1-1; 7 bases match TRBD1. Trimming at V came to 3 bases and at J to 10 bases, leaving 14 bases not matched to a gene. In germline, CDR1 is MGHRA, CDR2 YSYEKL. CDR3 length: 15 amino acids.

The chain uses TRBV10-3 and TRBJ2-1, with D unresolved. V shed 0 bases and J shed 9 bases, with 9 bases lying between them. This CDR3 region has 13 residues. Germline CDR1 ENHRY, CDR2 SYGVKD. This chain's CDR3 is CAISESIWIEQFF. The CDR3 bases are TGTGCCATCAGTGAGTCGATATGGATTGAGCAGTTCTTC.

This clonotype appeared a few times. The genes are TRBV7-2 and TRBJ2-3; TRBD2 matches at 7 bases. Germline assignment: CDR1 SGHTA and CDR2 FQGNSA. The V gene end was trimmed by 1 base and the J gene end by 4 bases; junction bases not matched to a gene: 5. The length of the CDR3 is 15 residues. In nucleotides, the CDR3 is TGTGCCAGCAGCTTAGAGCGGGATCCGGCAGATACGCAGTATTTT. It specifies CASSLERDPADTQYF. Full variable domain (rest looked up from reference TRBV7-2 and TRBJ2-3): GAGVSQSPSNKVTEKGKDVELRCDPISGHTALYWYRQSLGQGLEFLIYFQGNSAPDKSGLPSDRFSAERTGGSVSTLTIQRTQQEDSAVYLCASSLERDPADTQYFGPGTRLTVL.

This clonotype has more than one count but fewer than ten. The rearrangement joins TRBV18 to TRBJ2-6; D unclear. Between the trimmed V and J ends, which lost 2 bases and 2 bases, there was a span of 10 bases. The CDR3 runs 16 residues. Germline CDR1 and CDR2: KGHSH and LQKENI. CDR3 nucleotides: TGTGCCAGCTCACCAATTACGGGCGCTGGGGCCAACGTCCTGACTTTC. Translated, it gives CASSPITGAGANVLTF.

The rearrangement uses TRBV7-2 and TRBJ2-1; the D gene is possibly TRBD2 (5 bases). Germline values: CDR1 SGHTA, CDR2 FQGNSA. Trimming took off 7 bases at V and 4 bases at J, with 17 bases between the two ends. There are 15 residues in the CDR3. CDR3 amino acids: CASNGWEIPYNEQFF. As DNA, the CDR3 is TGTGCCAGCAATGGGTGGGAGATTCCTTACAATGAGCAGTTCTTC.

This clonotype appeared a few times. The CDR3 coding sequence is TGCGCCAGCAGCTTGGAGGGGGCGTTTGTCGACTATGGCTACACCTTC. Its protein is CASSLEGAFVDYGYTF. The J gene is TRBJ1-2, the V gene TRBV5-1; 7 bases agree with TRBD1. Germline CDR1 and CDR2: SGHRS and YFSETQ. There are 16 residues in the CDR3. J was trimmed by 3 bases and V by 0 bases; bases with no gene match: 8.

J is TRBJ2-1 and V is TRBV3-1; 11 nucleotides align to TRBD2. Germline assignment: CDR1 LGHDT and CDR2 YNNKEL (reference sequence). The CDR3 is made up of 17 amino acids. V was clipped by 4 bases and J by 13 bases; unmatched bases: 18. Written as DNA, the CDR3 is TGTGCCAGCAGCCGACAGCTAATAGCGGGAGGGGAGAAGACCCAGTTCTTC. This sequence encodes CASSRQLIAGGEKTQFF.

This clonotype was counted ten times or more. The rearrangement uses TRBV29-1 and TRBJ2-3, with 8 positions matching TRBD2. CDR1 and CDR2 (germline): SQVTM, ANQGSEA. Trimming at V came to 6 bases and at J to 5 bases, leaving 7 bases not matched to a gene. The CDR3 is made up of 13 amino acids. The CDR3 coding sequence is TGCAGCGTACGAAAGCGGGGGCTAGATACGCAGTATTTT. It specifies CSVRKRGLDTQYF.

The chain carries TRBV2 and TRBJ2-1; D not resolved. CDR1 SNHLY and CDR2 FYNNEI come from the germline V gene. The CDR3 covers 12 residues. V lost 5 bases and J 13 bases, leaving 15 bases between the germline ends. CDR3 DNA: TGTGCCAGCAGTTATTCAAAAGAGACCCAGTTCTTC. Amino acid sequence: CASSYSKETQFF.

This chain connects TRBV7-2 to TRBJ2-1; D is unresolved. The CDR3 loop spans 15 amino acids. Germline loops: CDR1 SGHTA, CDR2 FQGNSA. V dropped 8 bases and J dropped 0 bases, with 14 bases sitting between them. This CDR3 is CASRSQSSSYNEQFF. CDR3 in DNA: TGTGCCAGCCGTAGCCAGTCGAGCTCCTACAATGAGCAGTTCTTC.

This clonotype was seen a few times. The genes are TRBV4-1 and TRBJ2-3; TRBD1 agrees at 9 bases. Trimming cost V 4 bases and J 6 bases; bases outside gene matches: 11. Germline loops: CDR1 MGHRA, CDR2 YSYEKL. The length of the CDR3 is 16 residues. The CDR3 sequence is CASSPRGQGFEDTQYF. The CDR3 region has the DNA TGCGCCAGCAGCCCGAGGGGACAGGGTTTTGAGGATACGCAGTATTTT.

This clonotype occurred a few times. The CDR3 DNA reads TGTGCCATCAGGGACAGGGGAAACACTGAAGCTTTCTTT. Protein sequence: CAIRDRGNTEAFF. This sequence joins TRBV10-3 and TRBJ1-1, with 9 nucleotides matching TRBD1. This CDR3 has 13 amino acids. Unmatched junction bases numbered 1, after V lost 6 bases and J lost 2 bases. Germline V gene data show CDR1 as ENHRY and CDR2 as SYGVKD.

The chain is built from TRBV7-2 and TRBJ1-5; D unclear. The CDR3 consists of 13 residues. The germline V gene has CDR1 SGHTA and CDR2 FQGNSA. Trimming pared 5 bases from V and 0 bases from J, leaving 5 bases between. The CDR3 protein is CASSALSNQPQHF. CDR3 nucleotides: TGTGCCAGCAGCGCTCTTAGCAATCAGCCCCAGCATTTT.

This clonotype was seen only a few times. CDR3 bases: TGCGCCAGCAGCCCCGGCAAGGGATACGAGCAGTACTTC. This sequence encodes CASSPGKGYEQYF. The chain recombines TRBV4-3 with TRBJ2-4; no reliable D call. The tail of the sequence fits TRBJ2-7 better, so the J call may be wrong. Germline assignment: CDR1 LGHNA and CDR2 YSLEER. This CDR3 comprises 13 residues.

The chain carries TRBV28 and TRBJ2-4; D unclear. CDR1 is MDHEN and CDR2 is SYDVKM in the germline V gene. V was cut by 11 bases and J by 3 bases, with 14 bases left in between. CDR3 length equals 13 residues. The CDR3 protein is CAAQLGVKNIQYF. The CDR3 region has the DNA TGTGCCGCCCAACTCGGTGTCAAAAACATTCAGTACTTC.